Each of the 4 T cell receptor beta chains below was sequenced from the same sample in a study of T cells in localized non-small cell lung cancer (dated by TCRdb to 2020 to 2022). The library relied on the immunoSEQ multiplex PCR assay. Drawn from immuneACCESS, this table holds only the in-frame rearrangements with V and J called that TCRdb kept. Clones are partly lost; checked studies trace under half to an unresolved V gene and leave the rest unexplained. A total of approximately 46,000 clones appear in this sample, around 81% of them only once. The ten most abundant clones make up about 15% of the sample. Source: peripheral blood mononuclear cells, taken before any cancer treatment. The origin of the receptors is a man aged 40 to 75 with stage III lung adenocarcinoma.

The rearrangement uses TRBV19 and TRBJ1-4; 10 nucleotides match TRBD1. The CDR3 covers 19 residues. The V segment lost 5 bases and the J segment 4 bases; nucleotides outside the gene matches: 16. Germline assignment: CDR1 LNHDA and CDR2 SQIVND (reference sequence). CDR3 loop: CASSPQPGQGGTYNEKLFF. The CDR3 nucleotides read TGTGCCAGTAGTCCCCAACCCGGACAGGGGGGGACTTATAATGAAAAACTGTTTTTT.

The chain joins TRBV5-6 to TRBJ2-2, with a weak D call TRBD1 (6 bases). This CDR3 region has 13 residues. Germline V gene sequence: CDR1 SGHDT, CDR2 YYEEEE. Trimming shortened V by 6 bases and J by 5 bases, and 11 bases separated the two germline ends. The CDR3: CASTPDRTGELFF. DNA of the CDR3: TGTGCCAGCACCCCCGACAGGACCGGGGAGCTGTTTTTT. Combining the CDR3 with reference TRBV5-6 and TRBJ2-2 gives the whole variable domain DAGVTQSPTHLIKTRGQQVTLRCSPKSGHDTVSWYQQALGQGPQFIFQYYEEEERQRGNFPDRFSGHQFPNYSSELNVNALLLGDSALYLCASTPDRTGELFFGEGSRLTVL.

The chain is built from TRBV7-8 and TRBJ2-3; D is unresolved. The germline V gene has CDR1 SGHVS and CDR2 FQNEAQ. The CDR3 loop spans 14 amino acids. The V end lost 3 bases, the J end lost 0 bases, and 7 bases lay between the germline ends. The CDR3 loop reads CASSFGSSTDTQYF. The CDR3, as DNA: TGTGCCAGCAGCTTTGGCTCAAGCACAGATACGCAGTATTTT.

The chain couples TRBV4-1 to TRBJ1-5; TRBD1 is a possible D gene (5 bases). The germline CDR1 and CDR2 sequences are MGHRA and YSYEKL. The CDR3 totals 17 residues. The ends were cut back, 2 bases at V and 2 bases at J, with 16 bases in the middle. In DNA form, the CDR3 reads TGCGCCAGCAGCCAAATTTTCAGGGAAGTCGGCAATCAGCCCCAGCATTTT. It translates to CASSQIFREVGNQPQHF.